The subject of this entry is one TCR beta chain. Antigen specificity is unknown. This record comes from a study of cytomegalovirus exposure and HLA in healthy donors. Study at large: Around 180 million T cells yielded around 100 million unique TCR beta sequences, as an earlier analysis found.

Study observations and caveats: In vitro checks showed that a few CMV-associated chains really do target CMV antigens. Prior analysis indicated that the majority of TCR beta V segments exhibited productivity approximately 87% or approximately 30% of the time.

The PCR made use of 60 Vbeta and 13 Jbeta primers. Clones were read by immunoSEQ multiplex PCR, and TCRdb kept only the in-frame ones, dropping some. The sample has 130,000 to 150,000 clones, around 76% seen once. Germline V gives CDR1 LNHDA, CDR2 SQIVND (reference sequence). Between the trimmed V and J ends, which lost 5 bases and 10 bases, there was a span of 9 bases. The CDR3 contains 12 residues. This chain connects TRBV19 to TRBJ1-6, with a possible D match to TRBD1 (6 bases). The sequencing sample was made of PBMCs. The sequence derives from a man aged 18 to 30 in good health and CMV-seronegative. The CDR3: CASSSQGSPLHF. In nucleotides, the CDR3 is TGTGCCAGTAGTTCTCAGGGGTCACCCCTCCACTTT.